This T cell receptor beta chain was sequenced during a study of cytomegalovirus exposure and HLA in healthy donors. Separate from the approximately 700-subject first cohort was the approximately 120-subject validation cohort, to which the donors belonged. Notes on the study in general: According to a subsequent analysis, TCR clusters from the first cohort were inclined to appear together in the roughly 120 validation repertoires. Under in vitro conditions, a few CMV-associated chains were confirmed as specific for CMV antigens.

There are 15 residues in the CDR3. V lost 3 bases to trimming and J lost 1 base; unmatched junction nucleotides: 5. Germline-derived CDR1 and CDR2 are SGHRS and YFSETQ. Generated by immunoSEQ multiplex PCR, the TCRdb table keeps only in-frame clones and is missing some. Counted here are about 350,000 clones, roughly 90% occurring once; the ten biggest clones make up 1.2%. In its sample, this clone was seen once. Its antigen is not known. This chain links TRBV5-1 with TRBJ2-7, with 9 bases identical to TRBD1. The specimen was PBMCs. The TCR was taken from a woman in her twenties or thirties in good health and CMV-seropositive. CDR3 region: CASSSGTGRSYEQYF. CDR3 nucleotides: TGCGCCAGCAGCTCCGGGACAGGGAGATCCTACGAGCAGTACTTC.